Listed below are T cell receptor beta chains from one sample, sequenced in a study of T cells of healthy individuals. Via MiXCR, TCRdb re-called the 5' RACE reads, giving one row per CDR3 protein. The sample has approximately 52,000 distinct CDR3 sequences, under 15% seen once; the top ten hold around 16%. All receptors come from a human donor in good health. Both conserved end residues are part of each CDR3.

v_gene	len	j_gene	CDR3aa
TRBV10-1	16	TRBJ2-1	CASSDQTSGRPNEQFF
TRBV5-1	16	TRBJ2-1	CASSFGGPDNYNEQFF
TRBV5-1	15	TRBJ2-1	CASSPLGASGDEQFF
TRBV5-4	17	TRBJ2-1	CASSLVARGRAYNEQFF
TRBV18	11	TRBJ1-5	CASSSTEDQHF
TRBV30	10	TRBJ1-2	CAWRGHGYTF
TRBV4-3	16	TRBJ2-7	CASSQEASGSSYEQYF
TRBV20-1	14	TRBJ2-1	CSARVGGSYNEQFF
TRBV5-1	13	TRBJ2-1	CASSLSCYNEQFF
TRBV7-9	13	TRBJ2-3	CASRRGGTDTQYF
TRBV4-1	16	TRBJ2-1	CASSGRTSGSKNEQFF
TRBV5-6	12	TRBJ1-5	CASSRTVGPQHF
TRBV7-9	18	TRBJ1-2	CASSLGVPGQDFNYGYTF
TRBV27	13	TRBJ1-4	CASSSGGGKKLFF
TRBV6-1	12	TRBJ2-7	CASIKFSYEQYF
TRBV20-1	16	TRBJ2-1	CSATLAGAGSYNEQFF
TRBV30	12	TRBJ2-7	CAWNPSGSEQYF
TRBV6-2/TRBV6-3	16	TRBJ2-2	CASSYLGLPNTGELFF
TRBV19	15	TRBJ2-7	CASSMSPGGTYEQYF
TRBV5-1	14	TRBJ1-1	CASSPLVARSEAFF
TRBV6-4	14	TRBJ1-1	CASSRDTSYTEAFF
TRBV20-1	13	TRBJ1-2	CSARRDRVHGYTF